One and the same sample provided the 27 T cell receptor beta chains below, sequenced in a study of cytomegalovirus exposure and HLA in healthy donors. A multiplex PCR was run with 60 Vbeta primers and 13 Jbeta primers. Measured with immunoSEQ multiplex PCR; TCRdb has only the in-frame clones, and not every one. Among roughly 190,000 clones listed, just under 80% were seen once. Sequenced: PBMCs. Receptors were obtained from a female donor in good health and CMV-seronegative.

This chain joins TRBV10-3 and TRBJ2-7; TRBD2 matches 7 bases. CDR1 and CDR2 from the germline V gene are ENHRY and SYGVKD. The CDR3 totals 14 residues. With 7 bases clipped from V and 7 bases from J, the junction kept 13 bases outside the gene matches. The CDR3: CAINAGVTVWEQYF. The CDR3 bases are TGTGCCATCAACGCGGGGGTCACGGTGTGGGAGCAGTACTTC.

V usage is TRBV6-1 and J usage is TRBJ2-1; the match to TRBD2 covers 9 bases. This CDR3 comprises 14 residues. CDR1 MNHNS and CDR2 SASEGT come from the germline V gene. After removal of 4 bases from V and 5 bases from J, the junction contained 3 bases not matched to a gene. The CDR3 DNA reads as TGTGCCAGCAGTGCGGGACTAGCTGACAATGAGCAGTTCTTC. Translated: CASSAGLADNEQFF.

The chain's CDR3 is CASSGQGLQDTQYF. The CDR3 bases are TGTGCCAGCTCGGGACAGGGGTTGCAAGATACGCAGTATTTT. The genes are TRBV28 and TRBJ2-3, with TRBD1 matching 10 bases. CDR3 length: 14 residues. The germline gives CDR1 MDHEN, CDR2 SYDVKM. The V segment lost 8 bases and the J segment 5 bases; nucleotides outside the gene matches: 7.

In its sample, this clone was seen a few times. The V and J genes are TRBV2 and TRBJ2-2; 12 bases match TRBD2. V dropped 7 bases and J dropped 7; count of bases not matched to a gene: 7. This CDR3 contains 15 residues. The germline CDR1 and CDR2 sequences are SNHLY and FYNNEI. This CDR3 is CASNKLAGGGGELFF. The CDR3 region has the DNA TGTGCCAGCAACAAACTAGCGGGAGGAGGCGGGGAGCTGTTTTTT.

The rearrangement joins TRBV12-5 to TRBJ2-1; TRBD2 might be the D (6 bases). Looked up from germline, CDR1 is LGHNT and CDR2 is FRNRAP. There are 17 residues in the CDR3. The ends were cut back, 4 bases at V and 8 bases at J, with 24 bases in the middle. The CDR3 DNA is TGTGCTAGTGGTTGGACTACACGGGGCAGCACTCGAGATGAGCAGTTCTTC. Its protein is CASGWTTRGSTRDEQFF.

V gene TRBV7-8 combines with J gene TRBJ2-1; 11 nucleotides match TRBD2. The CDR3 has 20 residues. Germline lookup yields CDR1 SGHVS and CDR2 FQNEAQ. The ends lost 1 base at V and 3 bases at J; junction bases unmatched: 14. The CDR3 loop is CASSLEASGRSLGVYNEQFF. The CDR3 DNA is TGTGCCAGCAGCTTAGAGGCTAGCGGGAGGTCCCTGGGTGTCTACAATGAGCAGTTCTTC.

The chain joins TRBV7-2 to TRBJ1-5; D not certain. The CDR3 covers 15 residues. Trimming took off 1 base at V and 0 bases at J, with 7 bases between the two ends. Germline V gene data show CDR1 as SGHTA and CDR2 as FQGNSA. CDR3 loop: CASSLDRYSNQPQHF. The CDR3 region has the DNA TGTGCCAGCAGCTTAGATAGATATAGCAATCAGCCCCAGCATTTT. The variable domain in full, with the rest retrieved from reference TRBV7-2 and TRBJ1-5, is GAGVSQSPSNKVTEKGKDVELRCDPISGHTALYWYRQSLGQGLEFLIYFQGNSAPDKSGLPSDRFSAERTGGSVSTLTIQRTQQEDSAVYLCASSLDRYSNQPQHFGDGTRLSIL.

The V gene is TRBV27, the J gene TRBJ2-5; 7 nucleotides agree with TRBD2. Germline CDR1 MNHEY, CDR2 SMNVEV (reference sequence). J was trimmed by 5 bases and V by 3 bases; bases with no gene match: 9. The CDR3 runs to 15 residues. Written as DNA, the CDR3 is TGTGCCAGCAGTTTTATAGGCGGGAGTGGCGAGACCCAGTACTTC. It yields the protein CASSFIGGSGETQYF.

This clone was detected only a few times. The CDR3 loop reads CASSLLGLAGIGINEQFF. The DNA for the CDR3 is TGCGCCAGCAGCTTGCTTGGACTAGCGGGAATTGGTATAAATGAGCAGTTCTTC. The J gene is TRBJ2-1, the V gene TRBV5-1, with 12 bases identical to TRBD2. The CDR3 totals 18 residues. V was pared by 1 base and J by 7 bases, with 12 bases of the junction left unmatched. From germline, CDR1 is SGHRS and CDR2 YFSETQ.

The chain uses TRBV28 and TRBJ2-3; 10 nucleotides align to TRBD2. V lost 9 bases to trimming and J lost 0 bases; unmatched junction nucleotides: 15. This CDR3 is 18 amino acids long. Germline lookup yields CDR1 MDHEN and CDR2 SYDVKM. In DNA, the CDR3 is TGTGCCAGTCAGTTCGGCCCGTCGACTAGCGGGAGCACAGATACGCAGTATTTT. Translation: CASQFGPSTSGSTDTQYF.

The chain joins TRBV7-2 to TRBJ2-2; possibly TRBD2 for D (5 bases). Germline V gene sequence: CDR1 SGHTA, CDR2 FQGNSA. Trimming cost V 0 bases and J 2 bases, with 7 bases left between them. The CDR3 sequence is 15 residues long. In DNA, the CDR3 is TGTGCCAGCAGCTTAGCCGGGGATAACACCGGGGAGCTGTTTTTT. This encodes CASSLAGDNTGELFF.

The rearrangement uses TRBV15 and TRBJ1-1; D gene ambiguous. Germline values: CDR1 LNHNV, CDR2 YYDKDF (reference sequence). V lost 7 bases and J 0 bases, leaving 9 bases between the germline ends. This CDR3 has 13 residues. The CDR3 nucleotides read TGTGCCACCACCATGTCAGTGAACACTGAAGCTTTCTTT. Residues: CATTMSVNTEAFF.

The chain is built from TRBV5-1 and TRBJ2-7, with TRBD2 identical over 9 bases. CDR3 length: 15 residues. Looked up from germline, CDR1 is SGHRS and CDR2 is YFSETQ. After removal of 0 bases from V and 3 bases from J, the junction contained 4 bases not matched to a gene. CDR3 sequence: CASSLGLAEIYEQYF. CDR3 sequence (DNA): TGCGCCAGCAGCTTGGGACTAGCGGAAATCTACGAGCAGTACTTC.

J is TRBJ1-1 and V is TRBV6-1; 9 nucleotides match TRBD1. Germline CDR1 and CDR2: MNHNS and SASEGT. This CDR3 spans 14 amino acids. Trimming removed 3 bases from V and 2 bases from J; junction bases left unmatched: 1. CDR3 bases: TGTGCCAGCAGTGAGACAGGGGGTAACACTGAAGCTTTCTTT. Residues: CASSETGGNTEAFF.

V gene TRBV4-3 combines with J gene TRBJ2-2; possible D gene TRBD2, 5 bases. The CDR3 extends over 16 amino acids. Looked up from germline, CDR1 is LGHNA and CDR2 is YSLEER. V lost 0 bases, J lost 4 bases, and 12 bases lay in between. The CDR3 protein is CASSQEVGLFTGELFF. CDR3 in DNA: TGCGCCAGCAGCCAAGAAGTAGGACTGTTCACCGGGGAGCTGTTTTTT.

The chain links TRBV11-2 to TRBJ2-7; 9 positions match TRBD1. The ends lost 6 bases at V and 10 bases at J; junction bases unmatched: 10. This CDR3 is 13 amino acids long. Germline lookup yields CDR1 SGHAT and CDR2 FQNNGV. CDR3 nucleotide sequence: TGTGCCAGCAGAAATACAGGGGGCGGAATCCAGTACTTC. Protein: CASRNTGGGIQYF.

The rearrangement links TRBV4-1 to TRBJ2-3; D possibly corresponds to TRBD2 (5 bases). Germline assignment: CDR1 MGHRA and CDR2 YSYEKL. Trimming pared 0 bases from V and 1 base from J, leaving 5 bases between. The CDR3 consists of 14 residues. This CDR3 reads CASSQEEGTDTQYF. The CDR3 nucleotides read TGCGCCAGCAGCCAAGAGGAGGGCACAGATACGCAGTATTTT.

V and J are TRBV12-5 and TRBJ2-7, with a possible D match to TRBD2 (5 bases). CDR3 size: 18 residues. V was trimmed by 0 bases and J by 2 bases, leaving 20 bases between them. Germline values: CDR1 LGHNT, CDR2 FRNRAP. CDR3 sequence: CASGLVLGRALTAYEQYF. The CDR3 DNA reads as TGTGCTAGTGGTTTGGTACTAGGGCGGGCCCTTACTGCCTACGAGCAGTACTTC. Filled out from reference TRBV12-5 and TRBJ2-7, the complete variable domain reads DARVTQTPRHKVTEMGQEVTMRCQPILGHNTVFWYRQTMMQGLELLAYFRNRAPLDDSGMPKDRFSAEMPDATLATLKIQPSEPRDSAVYFCASGLVLGRALTAYEQYFGPGTRLTVT.

V is TRBV5-1 and J is TRBJ2-1; 8 bases fit TRBD2. After removal of 5 bases from V and 7 bases from J, the junction contained 8 bases not matched to a gene. CDR1 is SGHRS, CDR2 YFSETQ, per germline. This CDR3 spans 14 amino acids. CDR3 DNA: TGCGCCAGCAGTTTTTCGGGAGGGTTGAATGAGCAGTTCTTC. It yields the protein CASSFSGGLNEQFF.

The rearrangement uses TRBV5-6 and TRBJ1-1; a possible D gene is TRBD1 (5 bases). Per the germline V gene, CDR1 is SGHDT and CDR2 is YYEEEE. The V end was cut by 4 bases, the J end by 3 bases, with 13 bases between. The CDR3 loop spans 14 amino acids. CDR3: CASSPTGGYTEAFF. Here the CDR3 DNA reads TGTGCCAGCAGCCCCACGGGGGGGTACACTGAAGCTTTCTTT.

This clone was counted only a few times. The CDR3: CASSEARGVGNQPQHF. In DNA, the CDR3 is TGTGCCAGCAGTGAAGCGCGGGGGGTTGGCAATCAGCCCCAGCATTTT. The rearrangement uses TRBV2 and TRBJ1-5; possibly TRBD1 for D (5 bases). The CDR3 spans 16 residues. Trimming pared 0 bases from V and 2 bases from J, leaving 11 bases between. Germline V gene sequence: CDR1 SNHLY, CDR2 FYNNEI.

J is TRBJ2-1 and V is TRBV18; 11 positions agree with TRBD2. The CDR3 extends over 15 amino acids. Germline CDR1 is KGHSH and CDR2 is LQKENI. The J segment lost 2 bases and the V segment lost 4 bases, leaving 1 base of the junction unmatched. The CDR3 coding sequence is TGTGCCAGCTCACTTAGCGGGGGGGCCTACAATGAGCAGTTCTTC. It translates to CASSLSGGAYNEQFF.

The chain has TRBV5-4 and TRBJ2-7; TRBD1 matches at 10 bases. V dropped 4 bases and J dropped 4; count of bases not matched to a gene: 2. The V gene's germline CDR1 is SGHNT and CDR2 YYREEE (reference sequence). The CDR3 runs 13 residues. The CDR3 sequence: CASSRDRGYEQYF. CDR3 bases: TGTGCCAGCAGCCGGGACAGGGGTTACGAGCAGTACTTC.

Of note for this clone: One end of the junction varies from germline; a read error may be responsible. This chain joins TRBV4-1 and TRBJ2-2; D is possibly TRBD1 (5 bases). The CDR3 sequence is 17 residues long. In germline, CDR1 is MGHRA, CDR2 YSYEKL. CDR3 sequence (DNA): TGCGCCAGCAGCCAAATCCTGACAGTCCCGAACATCGGGGAGCTGTTTTTT. Protein sequence: CASSQILTVPNIGELFF.

This chain uses TRBV19 with TRBJ2-7; 7 bases line up with TRBD1. The CDR3 is 13 amino acids. CDR1 is LNHDA, CDR2 SQIVND, per germline (reference sequence). Trimming cost V 6 bases and J 7 bases; bases outside gene matches: 9. The CDR3 region has the DNA TGTGCCAGTAGGGGGCAGGGGGTCGGAGAGCAGTACTTC. Its translation is CASRGQGVGEQYF.

V is TRBV4-2 and J is TRBJ2-7; TRBD2 might be the D (6 bases). This CDR3 contains 17 residues. Per germline, CDR1 LGHNA and CDR2 YNFKEQ. Trimming left V 4 bases short and J 1 base short, with 20 bases between. CDR3 residues: CASSPDGTSSWSYEQYF. CDR3 coding DNA: TGTGCCAGCAGCCCGGACGGGACTTCATCTTGGTCCTACGAGCAGTACTTC.

The chain employs TRBV9 and TRBJ2-1; D is possibly TRBD1 (7 bases). Germline V gives CDR1 SGDLS, CDR2 YYNGEE. This CDR3 comprises 15 residues. Trimming pared 1 base from V and 6 bases from J, leaving 14 bases between. CDR3 region: CASSVSGGGLNEQFF. In DNA form, the CDR3 reads TGTGCCAGCAGCGTATCAGGGGGAGGACTCAATGAGCAGTTCTTC.